The 7 T cell receptor beta chains given below trace back to one sample, sequenced in a study of blood T cell repertoires in COVID-19. TCRdb's table, derived via immunoSEQ multiplex PCR, lists solely in-frame clones and lacks some. Counted here are some 150,000 clones, around 80% occurring once; the ten biggest clones make up almost 10%. The sample consisted of peripheral blood. Source of these receptors: a woman between 50 and 59 years old with acute or convalescent COVID-19.

This clone was seen many times. V gene TRBV5-8 combines with J gene TRBJ1-5, with D perhaps matching TRBD1 (6 bases). The CDR3 has 17 amino acids. Germline-derived CDR1 and CDR2 are SGHTS and YDEGEE. Trimming shortened V by 3 bases and J by 0 bases, and 16 bases separated the two germline ends. CDR3 sequence reads: CASSWAARGYSNQPQHF. The CDR3 region has the DNA TGTGCCAGCAGCTGGGCAGCGAGGGGGTATAGCAATCAGCCCCAGCATTTT.

V gene TRBV7-3 combines with J gene TRBJ2-5; 7 positions agree with TRBD2. The V gene end was trimmed by 3 bases and the J gene end by 5 bases; junction bases not matched to a gene: 6. The CDR3 has 14 amino acids. Germline V gives CDR1 SGHTA, CDR2 FQGTGA. The CDR3 DNA is TGTGCCAGCAGCTTCTTGCGGGGAGGGGAGACCCAGTACTTC. Translation: CASSFLRGGETQYF.

This chain joins TRBV11-1 and TRBJ2-1, with 7 bases matching TRBD2. V was pared by 0 bases and J by 15 bases, with 8 bases of the junction left unmatched. The CDR3 runs 13 residues. Germline CDR1 is SGHAT and CDR2 is FQDESV (reference sequence). The DNA of the CDR3 is TGTGCCAGCAGCTTAGCGCGAGGGAGGGCCCGGTTCTTC. Translated, it gives CASSLARGRARFF.

The V gene is TRBV6-5, the J gene TRBJ2-7, with 9 bases lining up with TRBD2. After removal of 8 bases from V and 6 bases from J, the junction contained 5 bases not matched to a gene. Looked up from germline, CDR1 is MNHEY and CDR2 is SVGAGI. The CDR3 is 12 amino acids. The CDR3: CASRNSGGEQYF. Here the CDR3 DNA reads TGTGCCAGCCGAAATAGCGGGGGCGAGCAGTACTTC.

This clone was seen more than once but under ten times. The rearrangement joins TRBV6-5 to TRBJ1-2, with 7 bases matching TRBD1. The V gene end was trimmed by 6 bases and the J gene end by 6 bases; junction bases not matched to a gene: 4. Germline CDR1 and CDR2: MNHEY and SVGAGI. CDR3 length equals 12 residues. The CDR3 nucleotides read TGTGCCAGCAGGGATACAGGGGATGGCTACACCTTC. Translating it yields CASRDTGDGYTF.

The V call is TRBV4-1, the J call TRBJ2-3, with 8 bases lining up with TRBD2. This CDR3 spans 17 amino acids. With 1 base clipped from V and 3 bases from J, the junction kept 9 bases outside the gene matches. The germline V gene encodes CDR1 MGHRA and CDR2 YSYEKL. For the CDR3, the DNA is TGCGCCAGCAGCCAAGGAGGGGGGTTAGCGGGAACAGATACGCAGTATTTT. Protein sequence: CASSQGGGLAGTDTQYF.

The chain links TRBV12-1 to TRBJ1-4; the DNA was not used to check the table's D call, TRBD1. TRBV12-1 is shown as a pseudogene. This CDR3 region has 15 residues. The CDR3 nucleotides are TGTGCCAGCAGCTTTGGGGCAAAATCTAATGAAAAACTGTTTTTT. This encodes CASSFGAKSNEKLFF.